The 24 T cell receptor beta chains reported below all come from one sample, sequenced in a study of blood T cell repertoires in COVID-19. Some clones are missing from TCRdb's copy, which holds only in-frame ones; the method was immunoSEQ multiplex PCR. The sample shows some 130,000 clones, 55% to 75% of them seen only once. The sample consisted of peripheral blood. These receptors were taken from a woman in her sixties or seventies with acute or convalescent COVID-19.

The J gene is TRBJ1-3, the V gene TRBV10-3; D not certain. Germline lookup yields CDR1 ENHRY and CDR2 SYGVKD. The V end was cut by 4 bases, the J end by 1 base, with 5 bases between. The CDR3 runs 13 residues. CDR3: CAISAQSGNTIYF. The DNA for the CDR3 is TGTGCCATCAGTGCCCAGTCTGGAAACACCATATATTTT.

The chain uses TRBV15 and TRBJ1-2; TRBD1 is a possible D gene (5 bases). The length of the CDR3 is 13 residues. CDR1 and CDR2 (germline): LNHNV, YYDKDF (reference sequence). Deletions cut 2 bases from V and 4 bases from J, with 8 bases between. The CDR3, as DNA: TGTGCCACCAGCAGAAGTGACAGCTATGGCTACACCTTC. It is translated as CATSRSDSYGYTF.

V usage is TRBV28 and J usage is TRBJ1-5; D not resolved. CDR1 is MDHEN and CDR2 is SYDVKM in the germline V gene. CDR3 size: 15 residues. Trimming shortened V by 3 bases and J by 0 bases, and 9 bases separated the two germline ends. The CDR3 DNA follows: TGTGCCAGCAGTTTCCCCTCTACTAGCAATCAGCCCCAGCATTTT. Its translation: CASSFPSTSNQPQHF.

The chain couples TRBV5-1 to TRBJ1-5; the match to TRBD1 covers 8 bases. This CDR3 has 16 residues. Germline loops: CDR1 SGHRS, CDR2 YFSETQ. The V gene end was trimmed by 3 bases and the J gene end by 1 base; junction bases not matched to a gene: 6. Written as DNA, the CDR3 is TGCGCCAGCAGCTACGGACAGGGCGGCAGCAATCAGCCCCAGCATTTT. Protein sequence: CASSYGQGGSNQPQHF.

The chain has TRBV19 and TRBJ1-1; 7 nucleotides align to TRBD1. There are 13 residues in the CDR3. V lost 6 bases to trimming and J lost 2 bases; unmatched junction nucleotides: 3. Germline V CDR1 and CDR2: LNHDA, SQIVND (reference sequence). CDR3 loop: CASSQGVNTEAFF. The CDR3, as DNA: TGTGCCAGTAGCCAGGGGGTCAACACTGAAGCTTTCTTT.

This clone was seen more than once but under ten times. The CDR3 sequence is CASRTGFNTEAFF. CDR3 nucleotide sequence: TGTGCCAGCAGGACGGGTTTTAACACTGAAGCTTTCTTT. The chain couples TRBV2 to TRBJ1-1, with D unresolved. Germline V gene lookup returns CDR1 SNHLY and CDR2 FYNNEI. V was cut by 6 bases and J by 2 bases, with 10 bases left in between. The CDR3 totals 13 residues.

The rearrangement uses TRBV29-1 and TRBJ1-1; maybe TRBD1 (6 bases). CDR3 length equals 12 residues. With 8 bases removed from V and 1 base from J, the gap between germline ends came to 11 bases. Germline V gene data show CDR1 as SQVTM and CDR2 as ANQGSEA. The CDR3 coding sequence is TGCAGCCACCGGACAGCGAACACTGAAGCTTTCTTT. Translated, it gives CSHRTANTEAFF.

The chain's CDR3 is CASRPGQGHGYTF. Written as DNA, the CDR3 is TGTGCCAGCAGACCGGGACAGGGGCATGGCTACACCTTC. The chain recombines TRBV6-5 with TRBJ1-2, with TRBD1 matching over 10 bases. V gave up 6 bases and J gave up 6 bases; unmatched junction bases: 4. The V gene's germline CDR1 is MNHEY and CDR2 SVGAGI. There are 13 residues in the CDR3.

This clone has only a few counts. V gene TRBV7-3 combines with J gene TRBJ1-1; D may be TRBD1 (6 bases). Germline V CDR1 and CDR2: SGHTA, FQGTGA. V was shortened by 4 bases and J by 1 base, with 16 bases between the two germline ends. The CDR3 runs 16 residues. The CDR3 sequence is CASSSPRQETNTEAFF. The CDR3 DNA reads TGTGCCAGCAGCTCCCCTCGACAGGAGACGAACACTGAAGCTTTCTTT.

The chain has TRBV6-5 and TRBJ1-1; 9 bases are shared with TRBD1. Germline assignment: CDR1 MNHEY and CDR2 SVGAGI. The CDR3 consists of 16 residues. V lost 4 bases and J lost 5; bases outside the gene matches: 11. The CDR3 protein is CASSLHLQGAGTEAFF. The DNA of the CDR3 is TGTGCCAGCAGTTTACACCTACAGGGGGCAGGAACTGAAGCTTTCTTT.

J is TRBJ1-1 and V is TRBV3-1 (or the pseudogene TRBV3-2); D gene unclear. Germline V gene data show CDR1 as LGHDT and CDR2 as YNNKEL (reference sequence). The CDR3 runs to 14 residues. The V and J ends lost 0 bases and 1 base respectively, with 6 bases between them. CDR3 sequence reads: CASSQDRQNTEAFF. CDR3 bases: TGTGCCAGCAGCCAAGACAGACAGAACACTGAAGCTTTCTTT.

The V and J genes are TRBV7-8 and TRBJ2-1; 7 bases are a match to TRBD2. Losses at the gene ends were 2 bases for V and 8 bases for J; bases not matched to a gene: 12. CDR3 length equals 16 residues. The germline CDR1 and CDR2 sequences are SGHVS and FQNEAQ. DNA for the CDR3: TGTGCCAGCAGCTTAATTAGGTCGGCGGGAGTAGATGAGCAGTTCTTC. Translating it yields CASSLIRSAGVDEQFF.

This clone was counted a single time. The chain recombines TRBV7-9 with TRBJ1-1; tentative D call: TRBD1 (6 bases). The CDR3 is 12 amino acids. Germline assignment: CDR1 SEHNR and CDR2 FQNEAQ (reference sequence). Trimming shortened V by 5 bases and J by 8 bases, and 12 bases separated the two germline ends. CDR3 sequence (DNA): TGTGCCAGCAGCCACCACGGGACAGAAGCTTTCTTT. It encodes CASSHHGTEAFF. Supplemented by reference TRBV7-9 and TRBJ1-1, the full variable domain reads DTGVSQNPRHKITKRGQNVTFRCDPISEHNRLYWYRQTLGQGPEFLTYFQNEAQLEKSRLLSDRFSAERPKGSFSTLEIQRTEQGDSAMYLCASSHHGTEAFFGQGTRLTVV.

This clone was counted between two and nine times. This chain joins TRBV24-1 and TRBJ2-5, with 7 bases fitting TRBD1. The CDR3 sequence is 19 residues long. Trimming cost V 3 bases and J 3 bases; bases outside gene matches: 18. Germline V gene lookup returns CDR1 KGHDR and CDR2 SFDVKD. CDR3 residues: CATSDQGKIGGSGKETQYF. In nucleotides, the CDR3 is TGTGCCACCAGTGATCAGGGCAAGATAGGGGGCTCGGGGAAAGAGACCCAGTACTTC.

The V call is TRBV6-5, the J call TRBJ2-7; perhaps TRBD2 as D (6 bases). Germline V lookup: CDR1 MNHEY, CDR2 SVGAGI. Trimming stripped 5 bases from V and 5 bases from J, with 16 bases between. This CDR3 comprises 14 residues. This chain's CDR3 is CASSRPGWEDEQYF. DNA for the CDR3: TGTGCCAGCAGTCGACCAGGGTGGGAGGACGAGCAGTACTTC.

The CDR3 loop reads CASRASGTGGYEQYF. CDR3 sequence (DNA): TGTGCCAGCCGAGCGTCCGGGACAGGGGGCTACGAGCAGTACTTC. The V gene is TRBV6-5, the J gene TRBJ2-7, with 11 positions matching TRBD1. Germline V gene data show CDR1 as MNHEY and CDR2 as SVGAGI. J was trimmed by 3 bases and V by 8 bases; bases with no gene match: 9. This CDR3 comprises 15 residues.

The V gene is TRBV2, the J gene TRBJ2-2; 10 bases map to TRBD1. Germline V gives CDR1 SNHLY, CDR2 FYNNEI. J was trimmed by 4 bases and V by 11 bases; bases with no gene match: 7. The CDR3 sequence is 14 residues long. The CDR3 DNA reads as TGTGCCTCCCGACAGGGGGCAAGCACCGGGGAGCTGTTTTTT. Amino acids: CASRQGASTGELFF.

The chain uses TRBV30 and TRBJ2-7, with TRBD2 matching 9 bases. Per the germline V gene, CDR1 is GTSNPN and CDR2 is SVGIG (reference sequence). The CDR3 has 15 residues. With V trimmed by 2 bases and J by 6 bases, 11 bases remained unmatched. The CDR3 region is CAWSSGRGRALEQYF. CDR3 coding DNA: TGTGCCTGGAGTTCGGGGCGCGGGAGGGCCCTCGAGCAGTACTTC. Full variable domain (missing parts from reference TRBV30 and TRBJ2-7): SQTIHQWPATLVQPVGSPLSLECTVEGTSNPNLYWYRQAAGRGLQLLFYSVGIGQISSEVPQNLSASRPQDRQFILSSKKLLLSDSGFYLCAWSSGRGRALEQYFGPGTRLTVT.

The chain couples TRBV5-1 to TRBJ2-1; unclear D gene. Trimming shortened V by 3 bases and J by 7 bases, and 11 bases separated the two germline ends. CDR1 is SGHRS and CDR2 is YFSETQ in the germline V gene. The CDR3 is 13 amino acids. CDR3 residues: CASSSPLTNEQFF. The DNA for the CDR3 is TGCGCCAGCAGCTCTCCCTTAACAAATGAGCAGTTCTTC. The full variable domain, rest sourced from reference TRBV5-1 and TRBJ2-1, is KAGVTQTPRYLIKTRGQQVTLSCSPISGHRSVSWYQQTPGQGLQFLFEYFSETQRNKGNFPGRFSGRQFSNSRSEMNVSTLELGDSALYLCASSSPLTNEQFFGPGTRLTVL.

The chain combines TRBV5-5 with TRBJ2-5; no clear D. This CDR3 has 13 amino acids. Germline loops: CDR1 SGHKS, CDR2 YYEKEE (reference sequence). V lost 1 base and J 8 bases, leaving 12 bases between the germline ends. CDR3 amino acids: CASSLRLSVTQYF. In DNA form, the CDR3 reads TGTGCCAGCAGCTTGCGACTCTCGGTAACCCAGTACTTC.

This sequence joins TRBV6-1 and TRBJ1-2; D gene ambiguous. V lost 3 bases, J lost 8 bases, and 7 bases lay in between. This CDR3 is built from 11 residues. CDR1 is MNHNS and CDR2 is SASEGT in the germline V gene. CDR3 coding DNA: TGTGCCAGCAGTGAGGGCCCGGGCTACACCTTC. Protein product: CASSEGPGYTF.

This clone was seen a few times. V usage is TRBV28 and J usage is TRBJ1-2, with D maybe TRBD1 (5 bases). CDR1 and CDR2 (germline): MDHEN, SYDVKM. Deletions cut 5 bases from V and 2 bases from J, with 12 bases between. The CDR3 is made up of 14 amino acids. CDR3: CASSLPAGNYGYTF. The CDR3 nucleotides read TGTGCCAGCAGTCTACCGGCAGGGAACTATGGCTACACCTTC.

Only a few counts were recorded for this clone. The chain recombines TRBV9 with TRBJ2-1; D possibly corresponds to TRBD1 (6 bases). CDR3 size: 15 residues. Germline assignment: CDR1 SGDLS and CDR2 YYNGEE. The V and J ends lost 0 bases and 4 bases respectively, with 11 bases between them. This chain's CDR3 is CASSVDSGTYNEQFF. For the CDR3, the DNA is TGTGCCAGCAGCGTAGACTCGGGGACATACAATGAGCAGTTCTTC.

The V call is TRBV2, the J call TRBJ2-2, with 8 bases aligning to TRBD1. The CDR3 spans 15 residues. From germline, CDR1 is SNHLY and CDR2 FYNNEI. J was trimmed by 4 bases and V by 4 bases; bases with no gene match: 5. CDR3 loop: CASSGQGAGTGELFF. CDR3 in DNA: TGTGCCAGCAGTGGGCAGGGGGCTGGCACCGGGGAGCTGTTTTTT.